This T cell receptor (beta chain) is drawn from a study of early T cells in non-severe SARS-CoV-2 infection. Study in general: Bulk RNA from unsorted whole blood was sequenced; chains were unpaired. General study results and limits: Database matching using VDJdb favored anti-spike CD8 responses, with private and CD4 specificities left missing.

Germline loops: CDR1 MNHNS, CDR2 SASEGT. The CDR3 length is 15 residues. Deletions cut 0 bases from V and 5 bases from J, with 8 bases between. Individual cDNA molecules each received unique molecular identifiers attached to them. Each CDR3 protein is one row after TCRdb ran MiXCR on the 5' RACE reads. The repertoire holds about 48,000 distinct CDR3 sequences, with approximately 13% as singletons. This clonotype was recorded at least ten times. Antigen: not known. What was sequenced was whole blood. The chain recombines TRBV6-1 with TRBJ1-6, with D unresolved. This receptor was taken from an adult who was a healthcare worker with PCR-confirmed SARS-CoV-2 infection or an uninfected control (not recorded which). CDR3 amino acids: CASSEAFSNNSPLHF. CDR3 sequence (DNA): TGTGCCAGCAGTGAAGCGTTCTCAAATAATTCACCCCTCCACTTT.